The sequence of this T cell receptor (beta chain) was determined in a study of blood T cell repertoires in COVID-19. Study-level background: Acute and convalescent COVID-19 samples came from the United States, Italy and Spain. Sources were T cells, B-cell-depleted T cells, or PBMCs; the material itself was cDNA or gDNA.

Original handling: Researchers report that nucleated cell counts were estimated from reference gene primer amplification. Method: immunoSEQ multiplex PCR; TCRdb's copy keeps in-frame clones and lacks some. For V, J and clone size, that table is used; D and trimming come from the DNA. Here the sample spans more than 60,000 clones, 88% being singletons. Seattle-derived patients entered the study during active infection and were followed longitudinally. Looked up from germline, CDR1 is MNHEY and CDR2 is SVGAGI. The CDR3 runs 13 residues. The V end was cut by 6 bases, the J end by 4 bases, with 10 bases between.

The sample consisted of peripheral blood. The V gene is TRBV6-5, the J gene TRBJ1-3; D is unclear. The sequence derives from a woman between 55 and 75 years old with COVID-19, enrolled during active disease. The CDR3 protein is CASSNPGGNTIYF. The CDR3 nucleotides read TGTGCCAGCAGCAATCCGGGGGGAAACACCATATATTTT.